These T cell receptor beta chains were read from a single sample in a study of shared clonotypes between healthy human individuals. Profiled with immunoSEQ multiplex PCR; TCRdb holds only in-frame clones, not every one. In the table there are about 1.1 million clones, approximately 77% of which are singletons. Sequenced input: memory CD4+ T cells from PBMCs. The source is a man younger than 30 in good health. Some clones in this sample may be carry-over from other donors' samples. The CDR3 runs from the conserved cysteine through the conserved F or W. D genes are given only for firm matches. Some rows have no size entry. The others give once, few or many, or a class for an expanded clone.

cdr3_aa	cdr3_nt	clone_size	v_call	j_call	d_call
CASFDTVSYEQYF	TGTGCCAGCTTCGACACCGTATCCTACGAGCAGTACTTC	NA	TRBV28	TRBJ2-7	NA
CASSPQTGLLGDEQYF	TGTGCCAGCAGCCCCCAGACAGGCCTTCTAGGGGACGAGCAGTACTTC	NA	TRBV11-1	TRBJ2-7	NA
CAISESKREGTDTQYF	TGTGCCATCAGTGAGTCCAAGCGGGAGGGCACAGATACGCAGTATTTT	NA	TRBV10-3	TRBJ2-3	TRBD2
CASRLQGGTGELFF	TGTGCCAGCAGACTACAGGGCGGCACCGGGGAGCTGTTTTTT	NA	TRBV28	TRBJ2-2	NA
CASNILGQGSGETQYF	TGTGCCAGCAACATACTGGGACAGGGTTCGGGCGAGACCCAGTACTTC	many	TRBV28	TRBJ2-5	TRBD1
CASMPVLNTEASF	TGTGCCAGCATGCCAGTATTGAACACTGAAGCTTCCTTT	NA	TRBV2	TRBJ1-1	NA
CASSLSPRDRQHF	TGTGCCAGCAGTTTATCCCCCCGGGACCGACAGCATTTT	few	TRBV27	TRBJ1-5	NA
CASSPGTGPQETQYF	TGTGCCAGCAGCCCCGGGACAGGCCCCCAAGAGACCCAGTACTTC	NA	TRBV5-4	TRBJ2-5	TRBD1
CASSGQGWNQPQHF	TGTGCCAGTAGTGGACAGGGGTGGAATCAGCCCCAGCATTTT	few	TRBV19	TRBJ1-5	TRBD1
CARSLCTSPFRPDTQYF	TGTGCCAGAAGCTTGTGTACTAGCCCATTCAGGCCAGATACGCAGTATTTT	few	TRBV5-3	TRBJ2-3	NA
CAVGTSGLPTQYF	TGTGCCGTTGGGACTAGCGGCCTCCCTACCCAGTACTTC	NA	TRBV19	TRBJ2-5	TRBD2
CAITGTGRDGYTF	TGTGCCATCACCGGGACAGGGAGGGATGGCTACACCTTC	NA	TRBV10-3	TRBJ1-2	TRBD1
CASSLGYSYEQYF	TGTGCCAGCAGTCTGGGGTACTCCTACGAGCAGTACTTC	few	TRBV2	TRBJ2-7	NA
CASSSTGTGPTEAFF	TGTGCCAGCAGCTCAACCGGGACAGGGCCCACTGAAGCTTTCTTT	NA	TRBV7-8	TRBJ1-1	TRBD1
CASSYTGLAGAADTQYF	TGTGCCAGCAGCTATACCGGACTAGCGGGAGCGGCAGATACGCAGTATTTT	NA	TRBV7-2	TRBJ2-3	TRBD2
CASSRWGGQETQYF	TGTGCCAGCAGCCGATGGGGGGGGCAAGAGACCCAGTACTTC	NA	TRBV5-4	TRBJ2-5	TRBD2
CASSAWGTEAFF	TGTGCCAGCTCGGCCTGGGGGACTGAAGCTTTCTTT	few	TRBV19	TRBJ1-1	NA
CASSYGRGGEQETQYF	TGCGCCAGCAGCTATGGCCGCGGGGGAGAACAAGAGACCCAGTACTTC	NA	TRBV5-1	TRBJ2-5	TRBD2
CAISVGQGNTEAFF	TGTGCCATCAGCGTAGGACAGGGAAACACTGAAGCTTTCTTT	NA	TRBV10-3	TRBJ1-1	TRBD1
CASSLGDEQYF	TGTGCCAGCAGCCTAGGGGACGAGCAGTACTTC	NA	TRBV7-9	TRBJ2-7	NA
CASSHRLNPGQGGNEQFF	TGTGCCAGCAGCCATCGGTTGAATCCCGGACAGGGCGGGAATGAGCAGTTCTTC	NA	TRBV13	TRBJ2-1	TRBD1
CSVEGQREGRGETQYF	TGCAGCGTTGAAGGTCAACGGGAGGGCCGGGGGGAGACCCAGTACTTC	NA	TRBV29-1	TRBJ2-5	TRBD2
CASSKTGTSGGDTQYF	TGTGCCAGCAGCAAAACCGGGACTAGCGGGGGAGATACGCAGTATTTT	few	TRBV7-2	TRBJ2-3	TRBD2
CASSGRTASYEQYF	TGCGCCAGCAGCGGGAGGACGGCCTCCTACGAGCAGTACTTC	NA	TRBV5-1	TRBJ2-7	NA
CATSREGVNYEQYF	TGTGCCACCAGCAGAGAAGGGGTGAACTACGAGCAGTACTTC	NA	TRBV15	TRBJ2-7	NA
CASSLRALYTEAFF	TGTGCCAGCAGCTTGAGGGCCCTTTACACTGAAGCTTTCTTT	NA	TRBV5-6	TRBJ1-1	NA
CASSKSAGISGNTIYF	TGTGCCAGCAGCAAGTCCGCCGGGATCTCTGGAAACACCATATATTTT	NA	TRBV11-2	TRBJ1-3	NA
CASSLSGLAYNEQFF	TGTGCCAGCAGCTTAAGCGGGCTAGCCTACAATGAGCAGTTCTTC	NA	TRBV7-9	TRBJ2-1	NA
CAWAGVRTSGYYNEQFF	TGTGCCTGGGCGGGCGTTCGGACTAGCGGCTATTACAATGAGCAGTTCTTC	NA	TRBV30	TRBJ2-1	TRBD2
CASSPGTGYNEQFF	TGTGCCAGCAGCCCCGGGACAGGCTACAATGAGCAGTTCTTC	NA	TRBV7-2	TRBJ2-1	TRBD1